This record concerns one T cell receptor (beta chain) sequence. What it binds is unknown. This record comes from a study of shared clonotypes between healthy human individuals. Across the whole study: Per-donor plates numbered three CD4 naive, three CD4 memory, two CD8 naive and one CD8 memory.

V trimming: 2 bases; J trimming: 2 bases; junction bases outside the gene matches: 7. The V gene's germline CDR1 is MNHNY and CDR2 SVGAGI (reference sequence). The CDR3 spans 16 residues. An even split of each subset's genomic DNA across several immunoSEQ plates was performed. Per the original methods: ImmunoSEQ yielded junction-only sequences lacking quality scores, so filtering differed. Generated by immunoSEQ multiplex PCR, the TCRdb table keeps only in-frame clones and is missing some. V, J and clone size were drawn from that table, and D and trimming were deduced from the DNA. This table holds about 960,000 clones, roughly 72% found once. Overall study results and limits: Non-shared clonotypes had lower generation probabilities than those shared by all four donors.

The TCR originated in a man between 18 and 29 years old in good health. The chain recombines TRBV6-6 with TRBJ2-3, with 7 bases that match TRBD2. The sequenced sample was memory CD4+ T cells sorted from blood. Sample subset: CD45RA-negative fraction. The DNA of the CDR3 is TGTGCCAGCAGTTACGCGGGAGAAATACACACAGATACGCAGTATTTT. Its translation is CASSYAGEIHTDTQYF.